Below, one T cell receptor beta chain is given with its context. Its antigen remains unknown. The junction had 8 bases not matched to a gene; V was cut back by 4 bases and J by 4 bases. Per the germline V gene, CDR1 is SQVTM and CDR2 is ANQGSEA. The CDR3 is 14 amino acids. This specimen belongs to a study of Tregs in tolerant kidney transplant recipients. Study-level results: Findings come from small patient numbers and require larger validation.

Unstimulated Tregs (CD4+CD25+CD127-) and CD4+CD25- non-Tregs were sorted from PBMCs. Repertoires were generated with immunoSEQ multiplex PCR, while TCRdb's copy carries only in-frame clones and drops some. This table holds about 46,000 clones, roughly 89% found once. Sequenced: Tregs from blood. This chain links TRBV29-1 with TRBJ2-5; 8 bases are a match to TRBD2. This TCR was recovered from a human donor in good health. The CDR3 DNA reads TGCAGCGTTGGAGGGAGCGGGAGATCAGAGACCCAGTACTTC. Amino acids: CSVGGSGRSETQYF.